This TCR beta chain was identified during a study of cytomegalovirus exposure and HLA in healthy donors (dated by TCRdb to 2015 to 2018). A note on the overall study: An earlier analysis of under 600 of the donors reported approximately 270 Gb of sequence data and around 110 million unique TCR beta sequences from roughly 200 million T cells. Approximately 310 gigabases of sequencing data and around 87 million unique TCR sequences were included in an early release covering about 700 HLA-typed donors. The genetic ancestry cluster associated with self-reported Caucasian donors included over 65% of the roughly 400 genotyped donors. The study aimed to test whether cataloging public T cell receptors could reveal signatures of past pathogen exposure. Using immunosequencing, the study profiled T cell repertoires from about 610 subjects and related those repertoires to cytomegalovirus serostatus. A separate validation cohort of more than 100 different subjects was used in addition to the roughly 670-subject first cohort. To predict cytomegalovirus infection status, the study combined high-throughput TCR immunosequencing, statistical association of individual TCRs with disease status, and machine learning. A later analysis re-analyzed previously published TCR beta repertoires from 500 to 700 donors and added high-resolution HLA genotyping to study TCR occurrence patterns. The later analysis used no new phenotypic data to find candidate immune exposures, relying instead on TCR beta sequences and their occurrence across donors. An earlier analysis of fewer than 700 of the donors applied high-throughput TCR beta sequencing to assess whether each TCR beta V gene segment acted as functional or pseudogenic. Alongside the repertoire data, information on donor age, sex, ethnicity and CMV serostatus was compiled. A later genetic analysis used genome-wide SNP genotypes for about 55% of the 666 donors, treating that subset as a discovery cohort. All discovery cohort repertoires had been generated on a single sequencing platform. Both class I and class II loci were covered by HLA typing, at four-digit resolution. The number of typed donors differed by locus: about 629-630 for A, B, C, DRB1 and DQB1; approximately 540 for DQA1; over 600 for DPA1; and 450 to 480 for DPB1. Roughly five DR-DQ haplotypes were handled as single units for association and clustering, since linkage in the cohort was strong. Among about 400 genotyped donors of the cohort, an average of around 250,000 unique TCR beta nucleotide sequences was sequenced per donor, of which roughly 17% were non-productive.

The cohort was made up of roughly 670 healthy bone marrow donors. All cohort members were sampled while nominally healthy, although unrecorded immune exposures were likely present. The donor was CMV seropositive and was included in the group of around 300 seropositive cohort members. A peripheral blood sample was collected from each donor, and TCR beta sequencing was performed on peripheral blood mononuclear cells. The Qiagen DNeasy Blood Extraction Kit was used to extract genomic DNA from the blood cell samples. Receptors were amplified or captured by the immunoSEQ multiplex PCR assay. A mixture of 60 forward primers for TCR Vbeta segments and 13 reverse primers for TCR Jbeta segments was used in the multiplex PCR. Amplification of the CDR3 region of rearranged TCR beta genes was performed with a multiplex PCR assay on genomic DNA. The Illumina HiSeq System was used to sequence the amplified TCR beta libraries as 87-base-pair reads. Per the original workflow: A later analysis tallied 80 million to 95 million unique TCR beta chains across the approximately 670 repertoires, and some 10 million of those chains were shared by two or more donors. Raw reads were error-corrected and collapsed into unique sequences by a nearest-neighbor algorithm in which closely related sequences were merged to remove PCR and sequencing errors. V, D and J gene segments were assigned by aligning CDR3 sequences to IMGT reference sequences. For a sequence to be retained, a match of at least six nucleotides to both a V gene segment and a J gene segment was required. Rearrangements were called productive when the CDR3 lacked stop codons and stayed in frame with V and J; all others were non-productive. CDR3 was defined according to IMGT convention as the region running from the second conserved V-encoded cysteine to the conserved J-encoded phenylalanine. In an earlier analysis of 500 to 650 of the donors, sequences lacking an unambiguous match to a single V gene segment were excluded. In an earlier analysis of 587 of the donors, a V segment was called functional when productive rearrangements were above 56.7%, and segregating when the standard deviation between donors exceeded 5%. A statistical classification framework was built to diagnose cytomegalovirus status from the catalog of TCR beta chain sequences. V and J gene assignment, in a later analysis, came from comparing TCR nucleotide sequences with IMGT/GENE-DB human TR gene sequences. In a later analysis, CDR3 sequences and most-parsimonious VDJ recombination scenarios were assigned using the TCRdist pipeline. A later analysis defined each TCR beta chain by its CDR3 amino acid sequence plus V-gene family, and excluded reads lacking a unique V-gene family. In a later analysis, 450 to 600 highly shared, low-generation-probability nucleotide sequences were removed to address suspected cross-contamination and a sequencing artifact. For each public chain, a later analysis derived a clonal expansion index from normalized ranks of inferred template counts within each repertoire. In a later analysis, generation probabilities were computed with a VDJ recombination model fitted to out-of-frame rearrangements, and the resulting probabilities were checked against IGoR. Hypergeometric tests were used in a later analysis to score TCR-TCR, TCR-HLA and TCR-CMV co-occurrence, with a repertoire-size bias correction applied to the TCR pairs. A later analysis estimated false discovery rates by permuting HLA or CMV assignments 20 times. In a later analysis, co-occurring TCRs were grouped using DBSCAN, and TCRdist sequence similarity was added for clustering within HLA-allele-positive subsets. Repertoires with fewer than 30,000 or more than 120,000 public chains, plus five repertoires with anomalous nucleotide sharing, were excluded from co-occurrence clustering. TCRdb mirrors the immuneACCESS table, restricted to in-frame sequences. Some clones are absent from its copies; in checked studies, under half trace to an unresolved V gene, and the reason for the others is unknown. The V and J calls and the clone size are those of that table, but D and trimming were determined from the DNA. For this sample there are 80,000 or so clones; under 65% appear just once. In total, the top ten clones hold about 4.2% of the sample.

Concerning this clone: It lacks a known antigen. Per-base qualities were not stored, and no clone one base away is much larger.

Results and caveats for the whole study, not just this receptor: A further reported finding was that TCR beta sequences accurately predicted the HLA-A and HLA-B alleles for most subjects in the first cohort. Assigning TCR associations to individual alleles was difficult when HLA alleles, especially DR and DQ, strongly co-occurred. A later analysis found that TCR association rates varied across HLA loci, with DRB1 alleles showing the most associated TCRs and HLA-C alleles the fewest. Most CMV-associated TCR beta chains appeared to be HLA-restricted in a later analysis, and the HLA associations seemed to be driven largely by CMV exposure. Compared with the approximately 670-donor mean, donors in an Asian-associated ancestry cluster had fewer N-insertions in productive TCRs, according to a later genetic analysis. The presence/absence analyses assumed that sequencing depth was roughly uniform across donors, and that assumption may not be true. Because HLA typing was unavailable for some donors at each locus, only the typed subset was used in association tests. It was suggested by the authors that the approach could potentially be generalized to other disease states and immunological phenotypes. For the cohort, immune exposure information was limited to CMV serostatus. About 17 rarely observed V segments, including chromosome 9 orphons, were excluded from the earlier analysis of approximately 500 of the donors because counts were too low. In a later genetic analysis, a missense DCLRE1C variant was associated with V-gene and J-gene trimming of TCR beta chains, and the association was replicated in an independent cohort. In a later analysis, several top co-occurrence clusters were reported to appear linked to parvovirus B19, influenza, CMV and Epstein-Barr virus. Correlated functional status among segregating V segments might be attributable to linkage disequilibrium, but an unknown experimental factor could not be ruled out. The study listed 164 TCR beta chains as associated with cytomegalovirus. A later analysis found that HLA-associated TCR beta chains were more clonally expanded and had lower generation probabilities than equally common non-associated chains. The classifier was reported to diagnose cytomegalovirus status with high specificity and sensitivity in both the original cohort and the validation cohort. Broadly in line with IMGT annotations, most TCR beta V segments showed up in productive rearrangements about 87% or about 30% of the time in an earlier analysis of 450 to 750 of the donors. In a later analysis, some 17,000 TCR beta sequences were associated with specific HLA alleles at a false discovery rate of 0.05. A cluster of highly shared sequence variants was judged likely to be a technical artifact of the sequencing pipeline. A few of the identified cytomegalovirus-associated TCR beta chains were confirmed in vitro to be specific for cytomegalovirus antigens. Across donors, most TCR sequences were observed very rarely, whereas some public TCRs were present in many individuals. Only TCR beta chains were sequenced in this cohort, and the absence of alpha or paired-chain data limited detectable features.

Material: PBMCs. The clonotype originates from a male donor in good health and CMV-seropositive.

The sequenced DNA: TGCGCCAGCAGCCAAACAGGATTCCCCGATTTTGGCTACACCTTC. This encodes CASSQTGFPDFGYTF. The chain is made from TRBV4-3 and TRBJ1-2; TRBD1 might be the D gene, on 5 matching bases. Relative to germline, V is 2 bases shorter and J is 7 bases shorter, with 17 bases between their ends. The CDR3 measures 15 amino acids from cysteine to phenylalanine. Just CDR3 DNA is preserved here, 45 bases in frame from base 1. The germline V gene gives CDR1 as LGHNA and CDR2 as YSLEER.